The rows below give T cell receptor beta chains drawn from one sample of a study of T cells in Graves' hyperthyroidism and ophthalmopathy. One entry per CDR3 protein results from TCRdb running MiXCR on the multiplex PCR reads. The sample lists roughly 350,000 distinct CDR3 sequences, around 13% seen once, with roughly 35% in the top ten. Sequencing input: blood. The receptors derive from a woman between 40 and 50 years old with Graves' ophthalmopathy. Both conserved end residues are part of each CDR3. D genes are given only for firm matches. Clone size appears in some rows only: once, few, many, or a class for an expanded clone.

clone size	V gene	J gene	D gene	CDR3 protein	CDR3 DNA
many	TRBV20-1	TRBJ2-3	TRBD1	CSDTGTGADTQYF	TGCAGTGACACCGGGACAGGGGCAGATACGCAGTATTTT
NA	TRBV11-2	TRBJ1-2	NA	CASSSYRINYGYTF	TGTGCCAGCAGCTCCTACAGGATTAACTATGGCTACACCTTC
many	TRBV24-1	TRBJ2-3	NA	CATSDARYTDTQYF	TGTGCCACCAGTGATGCCAGGTACACAGATACGCAGTATTTT
many	TRBV5-1	TRBJ2-5	TRBD1	CASSFTGATQETQYF	TGCGCCAGCAGCTTTACAGGGGCCACCCAAGAGACCCAGTACTTC
NA	TRBV15	TRBJ2-7	NA	CATSRDFGEQYF	TGTGCCACCAGCAGAGACTTCGGGGAGCAGTACTTC
NA	TRBV14	TRBJ1-1	NA	CASSQHSGGEAFF	TGTGCCAGCAGCCAACATAGCGGGGGGGAAGCTTTCTTT
NA	TRBV29-1	TRBJ1-2	NA	CSVEVPGSGYTF	TGCAGCGTTGAAGTTCCAGGGTCTGGCTACACCTTC
once	TRBV15	TRBJ2-3	NA	CATSRDDGGASTDTQYF	TGTGCCACCAGCAGAGATGATGGGGGCGCTTCCACAGATACGCAGTATTTT
few	TRBV3-1	TRBJ1-1	TRBD1	CASSPFSGGVNEAFF	TGTGCCAGCAGCCCGTTCTCAGGGGGCGTTAATGAAGCTTTCTTT
NA	TRBV7-9	TRBJ2-1	NA	CASSPVGRDSYNEQFF	TGTGCCAGCAGCCCAGTTGGGCGAGACTCCTACAATGAGCAGTTCTTC
many	TRBV7-2	TRBJ2-5	NA	CASSLRLPETQYF	TGTGCCAGCAGCTTAAGGCTGCCAGAGACCCAGTACTTC
few	TRBV19	TRBJ1-2	NA	CASSIDPGTPNYGYTF	TGTGCCAGTAGTATAGACCCCGGGACACCCAACTATGGCTACACCTTC
many	TRBV6-6	TRBJ1-4	NA	CASSYRSMGPRRDEKLFF	TGTGCCAGCAGTTACCGTAGTATGGGTCCTCGGAGGGATGAAAAACTGTTTTTT
NA	TRBV18	TRBJ2-5	NA	CASSRDLNNQETQYF	TGTGCCAGCTCACGGGACCTCAATAACCAAGAGACCCAGTACTTC
many	TRBV11-2	TRBJ2-1	NA	CASSLVGRGSFDEQFF	TGTGCCAGCAGCTTAGTCGGCAGGGGATCTTTTGATGAGCAGTTCTTC
few	TRBV5-4	TRBJ2-7	NA	CASSLPTGLKGHSYEQYF	TGTGCCAGCAGCCTACCCACAGGACTTAAGGGCCACTCCTACGAGCAGTACTTC
NA	TRBV19	TRBJ2-2	TRBD1	CASSIGGQGAGELFF	TGTGCCAGTAGTATAGGGGGACAGGGGGCCGGGGAGCTGTTTTTT
many	TRBV27	TRBJ1-5	NA	CASSHVSGQPQHF	TGTGCCAGCAGTCATGTTTCGGGGCAGCCCCAGCATTTT
many	TRBV7-2	TRBJ2-1	TRBD2	CASSTSGGSYNEQFF	TGTGCCAGCAGCACTAGCGGGGGGTCTTACAATGAGCAGTTCTTC
NA	TRBV29-1	TRBJ2-2	TRBD1	CSVEQADRGRTGELFF	TGCAGCGTTGAGCAGGCGGACAGGGGTAGAACCGGGGAGCTGTTTTTT
few	TRBV19	TRBJ2-1	NA	CASSSGTFNEQFF	TGTGCCAGTAGTAGCGGGACGTTCAATGAGCAGTTCTTC
many	TRBV10-3	TRBJ2-1	TRBD1	CAIAGQGNFEQFF	TGTGCCATCGCGGGACAGGGGAATTTTGAGCAGTTCTTC
NA	TRBV15	TRBJ2-3	NA	CATSRGAGLTDTQYF	TGTGCCACCAGCAGAGGAGCAGGGCTCACAGATACGCAGTATTTT
many	TRBV12-3/TRBV12-4	TRBJ2-7	TRBD1	CASRPGQGPLDEQYF	TGTGCCAGCAGACCAGGACAGGGTCCACTCGACGAGCAGTACTTC
few	TRBV6-2/TRBV6-3	TRBJ1-5	TRBD1	CAISVGTGGNQPQHF	TGTGCCATCAGCGTCGGGACAGGGGGCAATCAGCCCCAGCATTTT
many	TRBV28	TRBJ2-1	TRBD2	CASSSPGLAFHEQFF	TGTGCCAGCAGCTCTCCGGGACTAGCGTTTCATGAGCAGTTCTTC
NA	TRBV5-4	TRBJ2-3	NA	CASSLGALGSTDTQYF	TGTGCCAGCAGCTTGGGTGCCCTAGGAAGCACAGATACGCAGTATTTT
many	TRBV12-3/TRBV12-4	TRBJ2-1	NA	CASAVLRPYNEQFF	TGTGCCAGCGCAGTCCTTAGGCCCTACAATGAGCAGTTCTTC
many	TRBV11-2	TRBJ1-4	TRBD1	CASSLVQGAVKLFF	TGTGCCAGCAGCTTGGTACAGGGGGCGGTAAAACTGTTTTTT
NA	TRBV20-1	TRBJ2-1	TRBD2	CSARDQTSGAVEAYNEQFF	TGCAGTGCTAGAGATCAGACTAGCGGGGCCGTGGAGGCCTACAATGAGCAGTTCTTC
NA	TRBV4-2	TRBJ1-1	NA	CASSQDRAGTGRRFMNTEAFF	TGTGCCAGCAGCCAAGATCGAGCGGGAACAGGCCGACGTTTCATGAACACTGAAGCTTTCTTT